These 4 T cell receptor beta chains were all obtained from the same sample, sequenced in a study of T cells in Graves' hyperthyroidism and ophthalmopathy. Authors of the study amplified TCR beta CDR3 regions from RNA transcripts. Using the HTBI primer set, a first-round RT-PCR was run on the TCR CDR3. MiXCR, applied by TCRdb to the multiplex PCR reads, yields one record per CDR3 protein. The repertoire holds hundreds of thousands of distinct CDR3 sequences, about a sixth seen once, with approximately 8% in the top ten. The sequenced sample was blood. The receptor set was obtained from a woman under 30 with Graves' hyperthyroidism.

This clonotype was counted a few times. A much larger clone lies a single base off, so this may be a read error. For the CDR3, the DNA is TGTGCCAGCAAATATAGCAATCAGCCCCAGCATTTT. As protein: CASKYSNQPQHF. The rearrangement links TRBV6-2 or TRBV6-3 to TRBJ1-5, with D hard to call. The CDR3 is 12 amino acids. The germline V gene has CDR1 MNHEY and CDR2 SVGEGT. Trimming removed 7 bases at V and 0 bases at J, with 4 bases between.

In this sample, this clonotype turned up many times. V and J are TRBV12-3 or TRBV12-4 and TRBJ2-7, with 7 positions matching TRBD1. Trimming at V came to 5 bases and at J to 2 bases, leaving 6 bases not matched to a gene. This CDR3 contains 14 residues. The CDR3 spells CASSDPGQPYEQYF. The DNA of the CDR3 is TGTGCCAGCAGTGACCCGGGACAGCCCTACGAGCAGTACTTC.

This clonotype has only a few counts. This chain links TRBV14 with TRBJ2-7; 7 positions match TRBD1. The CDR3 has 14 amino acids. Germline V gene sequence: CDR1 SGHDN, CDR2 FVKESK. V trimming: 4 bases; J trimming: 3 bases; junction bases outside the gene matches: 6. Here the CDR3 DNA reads TGTGCCAGCAGCCGCTTGGGACAGATCTACGAGCAGTACTTC. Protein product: CASSRLGQIYEQYF.

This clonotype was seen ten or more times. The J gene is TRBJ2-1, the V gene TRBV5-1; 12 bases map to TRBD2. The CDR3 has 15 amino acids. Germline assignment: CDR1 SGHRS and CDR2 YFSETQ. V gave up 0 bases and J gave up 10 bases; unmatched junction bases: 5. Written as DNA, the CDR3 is TGCGCCAGCAGCTTGGCTAGCGGGGGGGCCGGGGAGCAGTTCTTC. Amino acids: CASSLASGGAGEQFF.